These T cell receptor beta chains were read from a single sample in a study of T cell responses to AZD1222 COVID-19 vaccine. Profiling relied on immunoSEQ multiplex PCR, and the TCRdb table lists in-frame clones only, not all of them. The sample holds 150,000 to 200,000 clones, roughly 91% seen once. This specimen consisted of peripheral blood, obtained 28 days after the second AZD1222 dose. The receptors stem from an adult who received the AZD1222 COVID-19 vaccine. The conserved cysteine and the conserved F or W are not part of the CDR3 here. The order of the fields is J gene, V gene, D gene, clone size, CDR3 protein. A D gene is named only where the DNA matches it firmly. Clone size is stated in some rows and not others, as once, few, many or a class when expanded.

TRBJ1-2,TRBV21-1,.,.,ASRTANYGYT
TRBJ2-7,TRBV7-9,.,.,ASSLDASVGFAYEQY
TRBJ2-1,TRBV7-2,.,once,ASSSTARTLF
TRBJ2-3,TRBV19,.,.,ASSGTPWTDTQY
TRBJ2-5,TRBV28,.,.,ASSFQGQETQY
TRBJ2-7,TRBV7-9,.,few,ASSPTGLLVEQY
TRBJ2-2,TRBV5-1,.,.,ASSLQGQPLLTGELF
TRBJ2-1,TRBV6-2/TRBV6-3,.,.,ASSYRGGRVTNEQF
TRBJ1-2,TRBV30,TRBD1,.,AWSIDKGAAVYGYT
TRBJ2-2,TRBV10-2,TRBD1,.,ASSVTGVINTGELF
TRBJ1-1,TRBV27,TRBD1,.,ASSLQQGARTEAF
TRBJ1-2,TRBV28,TRBD1,.,ASSLGQVPGYT
TRBJ1-5,TRBV28,.,.,ASRSPQGSGQPQH
TRBJ2-1,TRBV7-9,.,.,ASSFLSGGVDNEQF
TRBJ1-5,TRBV6-5,TRBD1,.,ASSRDRGYQPQH
TRBJ1-4,TRBV18,TRBD1,once,ASSPTGQGGTNEKLF
TRBJ1-2,TRBV28,.,.,ASGGFGTEYGYT